This record concerns one T cell receptor (beta chain) sequence. Its binding antigen is unknown. Base qualities are not at hand, and no much larger clone is one base apart. Here V drops 3 bases and J drops 1 base, and the junction holds 4 bases not matched to any gene. The CDR3 runs 15 residues from the cysteine to the phenylalanine. Only CDR3 DNA is held: 45 bases, read in frame from base 1. CDR1 and CDR2, per the germline V gene (reference sequence), are SGHNT and YYREEE. What the time point label conveys for this sample: progressive disease on ibrutinib. For TCR beta library preparation, about 2.2 micrograms of genomic DNA were extracted from the cryopreserved PBMCs. Longitudinal blood samples from CLL patients on ibrutinib monotherapy were analyzed using high-throughput TCR beta sequencing. The patients were enrolled in a single-center, open-label phase 2 trial of ibrutinib monotherapy. The data derive from a study of cytotoxic CD8 clonotypes in ibrutinib-treated CLL (dated by TCRdb to about 2021). At the level of the whole study: The cohort included around 15 treatment-naive and about a dozen relapsed/refractory patients; around 18 were IGHV unmutated. Partial responses were observed in about 24 patients and complete responses in 2; after a median follow-up of roughly 72 months, remission was maintained in approximately 14 patients and progression was observed in around twelve. Response samples were obtained after a median of roughly 13 months of treatment, with a range of roughly 6 to 40 months. Samples averaged roughly 280,000 productive templates and roughly 86,000 productive rearrangements. Longitudinal samples were available for about 30% of the 86 trial participants. Cryopreserved peripheral blood mononuclear cells were collected before treatment, at response, and at either disease progression or sustained remission. All remission and progressive disease samples were collected while patients were still receiving ibrutinib.

Each clonotype received, on average, around 9.6x coverage in deep resolution sequencing performed on a MiSeq, where the target depth lay between 1 in 1 million and 1 in 200,000 T cells. The immunoSEQ hsTCRB Kit was used to generate the TCR beta libraries. The paper's data handling went like this. Data were analyzed with ImmunoSEQ Data Assistant and ImmunoSEQ Analyzer, with V, D and J genes assigned per IMGT definitions. Clonality, with values ranging from 0 to 1, was calculated as one minus the normalized Shannon entropy of productive rearrangement frequencies. Public clonotype analysis was restricted to overrepresented clonotypes comprising at least 0.05% of each patient's repertoire. Repertoires from some twelve age-matched healthy donors in immuneACCESS were used as clonality controls. TCRdb carries this immuneACCESS record with in-frame sequences only. Its versions omit some clonotypes, under half of them owing to an unresolved V gene in the studies checked, with the rest unexplained. D and trimming were read from the DNA, whereas the V and J calls and clone size are those reported in that table. For this sample there are about 160,000 clones; 88% appear just once. In total, the top ten clones hold approximately 2.9% of the sample.

On the study overall, not on this receptor specifically: Public clonotypes were rare and either shrank or stayed stable during treatment, and the rise in clonality at ibrutinib response reflected expansion of private clonotypes. At baseline, clonality was higher than in age-matched healthy donors and showed a strong correlation with circulating CD8+ T-cell counts. Lymph node repertoires were not examined, and the timing of sampling was not matched between patients in sustained remission and those whose disease progressed. Clonality rose at ibrutinib response, remained stable during sustained remission, and dropped back toward baseline at progression.

This material consisted of PBMCs, taken at disease progression, from a patient treated with ibrutinib. This chain is built from TRBV5-4 and TRBJ2-7; 10 junctional bases match TRBD2. The receptor's source is a human donor with chronic lymphocytic leukemia. The CDR3 protein is CASSSWTSGSYEQYF. The nucleotide sequence is TGTGCCAGCAGCTCGTGGACTAGCGGATCCTACGAGCAGTACTTC.